This T cell receptor beta chain comes out of a study of blood T cell repertoires in COVID-19. Study summary: Collection of acute and convalescent COVID-19 samples took place in the United States, Italy and Spain.

TCRdb's table, derived via immunoSEQ multiplex PCR, lists solely in-frame clones and lacks some. The sample lists fewer than 250,000 clones, more than 85% occurring once. V shed 0 bases and J shed 1 base, with 13 bases lying between them. Germline CDR1 and CDR2: LNHNV and YYDKDF (reference sequence). The length of the CDR3 is 17 residues. The sample was peripheral blood. The chain uses TRBV15 and TRBJ1-3; D uncertain. The clonotype comes from a man between 60 and 75 years old with acute or convalescent COVID-19. CDR3 sequence: CATSRDGLSWSGNTIYF. CDR3 nucleotide sequence: TGTGCCACCAGCAGAGACGGACTGTCTTGGTCTGGAAACACCATATATTTT.